The entry below describes one T cell receptor beta chain. What it binds is not known. The data belong to a study of cytomegalovirus exposure and HLA in healthy donors. The PCR was carried out with 60 Vbeta primers and 13 Jbeta primers. Measured with immunoSEQ multiplex PCR; TCRdb has only the in-frame clones, and not every one. In the table there are about 200,000 clones, about 70% of which are singletons. Study results and caveats: Rarity marked most TCR sequences, yet some public TCRs occurred in many donors. In a later analysis, HLA-associated beta chains showed higher expansion and lower generation probabilities than comparable chains. Earlier analysis yielded a pattern in which most TCR beta V segments were productive about 87% or about 30% of the time.

This CDR3 region has 15 residues. Germline V CDR1 and CDR2: LNHDA, SQIVND (reference sequence). The J segment lost 8 bases and the V segment lost 3 bases, leaving 7 bases of the junction unmatched. The clonotype originates from a woman aged 25 to 39 in good health and CMV-seronegative. Specimen: PBMCs. This rearrangement joins TRBV19 to TRBJ2-2; 9 bases match TRBD2. As DNA, the CDR3 is TGTGCCAGTAGTATTGGCGGGAGGGCCTCTGGGGAGCTGTTTTTT. It specifies CASSIGGRASGELFF.